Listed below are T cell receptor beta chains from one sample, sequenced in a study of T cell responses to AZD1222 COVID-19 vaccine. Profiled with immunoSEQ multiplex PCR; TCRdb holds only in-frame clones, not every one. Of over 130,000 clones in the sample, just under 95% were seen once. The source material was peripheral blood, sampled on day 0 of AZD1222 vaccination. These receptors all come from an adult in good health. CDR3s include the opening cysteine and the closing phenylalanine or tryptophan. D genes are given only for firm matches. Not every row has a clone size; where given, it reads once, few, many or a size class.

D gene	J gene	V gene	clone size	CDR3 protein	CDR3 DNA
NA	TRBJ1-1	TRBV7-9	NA	CASSPKGYTEAFF	TGTGCCAGCAGCCCTAAGGGGTACACTGAAGCTTTCTTT
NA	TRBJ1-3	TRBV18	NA	CASSEAGTGNTIYF	TGTGCCTCCTCCGAGGCAGGCACTGGAAACACCATATATTTT
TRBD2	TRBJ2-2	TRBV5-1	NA	CASSVDLAGGVASGELFF	TGCGCCAGCAGCGTCGATTTAGCGGGAGGGGTTGCTTCGGGGGAGCTGTTTTTT
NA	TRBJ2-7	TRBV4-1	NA	CASSRVRTGLAYEQYF	TGCGCCAGCAGCCGGGTTCGGACAGGACTAGCCTACGAGCAGTACTTC
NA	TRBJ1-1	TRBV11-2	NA	CASSPSGQLTEAFF	TGTGCCAGCTCCCCATCGGGCCAGCTCACTGAAGCTTTCTTT
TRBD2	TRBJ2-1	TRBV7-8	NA	CASSIIRLAGGNEQFF	TGTGCCAGCAGCATTATAAGACTAGCGGGGGGAAATGAGCAGTTCTTC
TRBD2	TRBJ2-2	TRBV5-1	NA	CASSSGLAGYTGELFF	TGCGCCAGCAGCTCCGGACTAGCGGGGTACACCGGGGAGCTGTTTTTT
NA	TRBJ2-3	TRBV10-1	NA	CATFRRGADTQYF	TGCGCCACCTTCCGGAGAGGGGCAGATACGCAGTATTTT
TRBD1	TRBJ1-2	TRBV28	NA	CASSTGQGAPGYGYTF	TGTGCCAGCAGTACGGGACAGGGGGCGCCGGGCTATGGCTACACCTTC
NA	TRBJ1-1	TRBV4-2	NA	CASSQVTEAFF	TGTGCCAGCAGCCAAGTAACAGAAGCTTTCTTT
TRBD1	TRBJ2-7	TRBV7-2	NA	CASSRQGSLPSYEQYF	TGTGCCAGCAGTCGACAGGGGTCCCTTCCCTCCTACGAGCAGTACTTC
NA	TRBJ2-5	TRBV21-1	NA	CASSPTRLDRGRETQYF	TGTGCCAGCAGCCCGACGCGGCTAGACAGGGGCCGTGAGACCCAGTACTTC
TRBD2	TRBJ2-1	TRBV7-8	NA	CASSSPGVSGGAGTYNEQFF	TGTGCCAGCAGCTCCCCCGGGGTTAGCGGGGGGGCCGGGACCTACAATGAGCAGTTCTTC
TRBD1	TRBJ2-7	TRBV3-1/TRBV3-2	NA	CASSQRQGPYEQYF	TGTGCCAGCAGCCAACGACAGGGACCGTACGAGCAGTACTTC
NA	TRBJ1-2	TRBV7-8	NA	CASSPQDRQDYGYTF	TGTGCCAGCAGCCCGCAGGACAGACAAGACTATGGCTACACCTTC
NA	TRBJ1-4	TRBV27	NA	CASSSRRRGATNEKLFF	TGTGCCAGCAGCTCCCGCCGGAGGGGTGCCACTAATGAAAAACTGTTTTTT
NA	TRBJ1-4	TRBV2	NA	CASSGTANEKLFF	TGTGCCAGCAGTGGGACGGCGAATGAAAAACTGTTTTTT
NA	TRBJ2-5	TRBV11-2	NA	CASTIPLDPPETQYF	TGTGCCAGCACCATTCCACTCGACCCCCCAGAGACCCAGTACTTC
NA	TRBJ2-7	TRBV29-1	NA	CSVVPRLEKSEQYF	TGCAGCGTTGTACCGAGACTAGAAAAGAGCGAGCAGTACTTC
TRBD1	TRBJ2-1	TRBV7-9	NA	CASSPRTGRTEQFF	TGTGCCAGCAGCCCCCGGACAGGGAGGACTGAGCAGTTCTTC
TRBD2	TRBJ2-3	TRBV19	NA	CASSIPGGSTDTQYF	TGTGCCAGTAGTATCCCGGGGGGAAGCACAGATACGCAGTATTTT
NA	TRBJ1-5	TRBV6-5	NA	CASSRVGQPQHF	TGTGCCAGCAGCAGGGTTGGACAGCCCCAGCATTTT
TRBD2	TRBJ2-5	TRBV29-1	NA	CSVENSGRKTQYF	TGCAGCGTTGAAAATAGCGGGAGAAAGACCCAGTACTTC
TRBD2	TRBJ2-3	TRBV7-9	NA	CATSGSLDTQYF	TGTGCCACTAGCGGGAGTTTGGATACGCAGTATTTT
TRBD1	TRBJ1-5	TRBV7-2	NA	CASSLRTGGDNQPQHF	TGTGCCAGCAGCTTAAGGACAGGGGGGGACAATCAGCCCCAGCATTTT
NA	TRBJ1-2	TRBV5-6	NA	CASSLHTGIKQETNYGYTF	TGTGCCAGCAGCTTACATACCGGAATTAAACAGGAGACTAACTATGGCTACACCTTC
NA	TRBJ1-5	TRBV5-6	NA	CASSPGRNQPQHF	TGTGCCAGCAGCCCCGGGCGCAATCAGCCCCAGCATTTT
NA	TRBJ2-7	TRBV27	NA	CASSFWGRGYEQYF	TGTGCCAGCAGTTTTTGGGGACGGGGCTACGAGCAGTACTTC
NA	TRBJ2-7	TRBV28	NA	CASSFQEVKDEQYF	TGTGCCAGCAGTTTTCAGGAGGTGAAGGACGAGCAGTACTTC
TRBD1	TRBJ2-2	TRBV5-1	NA	CASSFYRGGELFF	TGCGCCAGCAGCTTCTACAGGGGCGGGGAGCTGTTTTTT
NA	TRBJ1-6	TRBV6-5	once	CASTGGWYNSPLHF	TGTGCCAGCACGGGAGGATGGTATAATTCACCCCTCCACTTT
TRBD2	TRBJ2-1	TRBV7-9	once	CASSLGTSGRLTEFF	TGTGCCAGCAGCTTAGGGACTAGCGGGAGGTTAACGGAGTTCTTC
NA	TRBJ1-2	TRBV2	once	CASSETSYGYTF	TGTGCCAGCAGTGAAACTTCCTATGGCTACACCTTC
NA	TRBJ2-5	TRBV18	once	CASSPPLETQYF	TGTGCCAGCTCACCACCGTTGGAGACCCAGTACTTC
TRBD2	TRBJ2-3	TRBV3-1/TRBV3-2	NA	CASSQDRGGITDTQYF	TGTGCCAGCAGCCAAGATCGCGGGGGGATCACAGATACGCAGTATTTT
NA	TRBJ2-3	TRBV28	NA	CASGGGPRMTDTQYF	TGTGCCTCTGGCGGGGGCCCCAGAATGACAGATACGCAGTATTTT
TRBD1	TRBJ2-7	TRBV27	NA	CASSVIGGSNEQYF	TGTGCCAGCAGTGTGATAGGGGGCTCCAACGAGCAGTACTTC
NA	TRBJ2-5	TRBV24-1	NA	CATSAQGKQETQYF	TGTGCCACCAGTGCCCAGGGCAAACAAGAGACCCAGTACTTC
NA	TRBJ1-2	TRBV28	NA	CASRGRSNGYTF	TGTGCCAGCAGGGGACGTAGTAATGGCTACACCTTC
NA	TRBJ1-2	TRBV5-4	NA	CASTPGGSYGYTF	TGTGCCAGCACCCCCGGAGGGTCTTATGGCTACACCTTC
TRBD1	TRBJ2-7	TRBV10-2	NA	CASSETGVPTYEQYF	TGCGCCAGCAGTGAAACAGGGGTCCCCACCTACGAGCAGTACTTC
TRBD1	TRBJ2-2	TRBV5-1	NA	CASSSSTGYTGELFF	TGCGCCAGCAGCTCCTCGACAGGGTACACCGGGGAGCTGTTTTTT
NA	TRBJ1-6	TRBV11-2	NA	CASSLDPRSLASSYNSPLHF	TGTGCCAGCAGCTTAGATCCTCGCAGCCTCGCAAGCTCCTATAATTCACCCCTCCACTTT
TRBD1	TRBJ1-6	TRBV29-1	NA	CSARTGNSPLHF	TGCAGCGCGAGGACAGGAAATTCACCCCTCCACTTT
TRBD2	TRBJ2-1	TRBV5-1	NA	CASSRASGKSDEQFF	TGCGCCAGCAGCCGCGCTAGCGGAAAGAGCGATGAGCAGTTCTTC
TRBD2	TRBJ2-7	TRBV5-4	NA	CASSLDLAGGYSYEQYF	TGTGCCAGCAGCCTCGATTTAGCGGGGGGATACTCCTACGAGCAGTACTTC
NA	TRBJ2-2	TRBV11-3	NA	CASSLGVNTGELFF	TGTGCCAGCAGCTTAGGAGTCAATACCGGGGAGCTGTTTTTT